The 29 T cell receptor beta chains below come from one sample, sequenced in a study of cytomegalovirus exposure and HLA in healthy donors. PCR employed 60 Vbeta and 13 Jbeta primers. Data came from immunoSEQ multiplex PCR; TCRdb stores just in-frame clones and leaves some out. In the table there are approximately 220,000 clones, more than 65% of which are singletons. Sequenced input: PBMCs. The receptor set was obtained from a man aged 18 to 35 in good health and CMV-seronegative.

This chain's CDR3 is CATSRDVLGQGTLYNEQFF. CDR3 DNA sequence: TGTGCCACCAGCAGAGATGTTTTGGGACAGGGGACTTTATACAATGAGCAGTTCTTC. This rearrangement joins TRBV15 to TRBJ2-1; 10 nucleotides line up with TRBD1. Germline V gives CDR1 LNHNV, CDR2 YYDKDF (reference sequence). V lost 0 bases, J lost 4 bases, and 12 bases stayed unmatched. This CDR3 is built from 19 residues.

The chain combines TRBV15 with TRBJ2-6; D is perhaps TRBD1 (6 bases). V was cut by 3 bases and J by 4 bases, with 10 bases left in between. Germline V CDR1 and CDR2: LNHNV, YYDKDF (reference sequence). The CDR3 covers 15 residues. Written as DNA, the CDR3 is TGTGCCACCAGCAGGGACAGTTTGGGGGCCAACGTCCTGACTTTC. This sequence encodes CATSRDSLGANVLTF.

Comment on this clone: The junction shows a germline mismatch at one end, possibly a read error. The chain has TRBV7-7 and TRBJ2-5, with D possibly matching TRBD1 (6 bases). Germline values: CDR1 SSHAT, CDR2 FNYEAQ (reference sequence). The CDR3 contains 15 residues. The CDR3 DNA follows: TGTGCTAGCAGCTTATTTTTAGGACAGCAAGAGACCCAGTACTTC. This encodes CASSLFLGQQETQYF.

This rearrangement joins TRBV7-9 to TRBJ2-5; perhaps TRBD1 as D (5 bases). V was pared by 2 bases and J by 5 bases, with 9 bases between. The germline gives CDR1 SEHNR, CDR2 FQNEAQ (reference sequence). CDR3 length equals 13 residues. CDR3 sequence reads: CASSLFAGETQYF. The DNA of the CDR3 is TGTGCCAGCAGCTTATTTGCAGGGGAGACCCAGTACTTC.

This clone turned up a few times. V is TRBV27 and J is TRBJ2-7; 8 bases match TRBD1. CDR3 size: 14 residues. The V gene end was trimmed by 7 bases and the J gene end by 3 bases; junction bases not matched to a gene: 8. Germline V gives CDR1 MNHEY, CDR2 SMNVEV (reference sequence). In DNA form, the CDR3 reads TGTGCCAGCAACAAACAGGGGGGCGGCTACGAGCAGTACTTC. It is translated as CASNKQGGGYEQYF.

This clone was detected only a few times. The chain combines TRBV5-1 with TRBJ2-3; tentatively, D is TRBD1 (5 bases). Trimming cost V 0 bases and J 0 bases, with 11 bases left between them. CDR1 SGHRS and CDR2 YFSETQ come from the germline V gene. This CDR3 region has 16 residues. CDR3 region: CASSLEGQKSTDTQYF. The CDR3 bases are TGCGCCAGCAGCTTGGAAGGACAAAAAAGCACAGATACGCAGTATTTT.

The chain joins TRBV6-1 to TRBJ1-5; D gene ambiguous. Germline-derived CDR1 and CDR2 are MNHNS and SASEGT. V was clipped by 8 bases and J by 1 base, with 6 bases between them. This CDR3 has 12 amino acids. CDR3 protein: CASLQSNQPQHF. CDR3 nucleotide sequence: TGTGCCAGCCTTCAGAGCAATCAGCCCCAGCATTTT.

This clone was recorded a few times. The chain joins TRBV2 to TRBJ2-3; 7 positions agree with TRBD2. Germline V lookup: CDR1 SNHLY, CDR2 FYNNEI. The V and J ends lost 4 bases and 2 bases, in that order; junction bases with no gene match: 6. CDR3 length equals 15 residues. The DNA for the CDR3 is TGTGCCAGCAGTGGACTAGCATCTTTCACAGATACGCAGTATTTT. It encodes CASSGLASFTDTQYF. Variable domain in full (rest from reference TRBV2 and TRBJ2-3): EPEVTQTPSHQVTQMGQEVILRCVPISNHLYFYWYRQILGQKVEFLVSFYNNEISEKSEIFDDQFSVERPDGSNFTLKIRSTKLEDSAMYFCASSGLASFTDTQYFGPGTRLTVL.

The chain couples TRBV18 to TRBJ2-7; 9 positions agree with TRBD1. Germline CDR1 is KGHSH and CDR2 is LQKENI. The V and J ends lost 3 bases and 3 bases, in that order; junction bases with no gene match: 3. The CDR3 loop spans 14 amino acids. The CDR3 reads CASSPGTGNYEQYF. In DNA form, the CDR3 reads TGTGCCAGCTCACCCGGGACAGGGAACTACGAGCAGTACTTC.

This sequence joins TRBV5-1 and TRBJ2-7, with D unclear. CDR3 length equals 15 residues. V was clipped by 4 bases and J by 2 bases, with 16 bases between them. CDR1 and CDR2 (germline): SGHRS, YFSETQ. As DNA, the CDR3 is TGCGCCAGCAGCCAATTATCTAATCCTCCCTACGAGCAGTACTTC. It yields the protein CASSQLSNPPYEQYF. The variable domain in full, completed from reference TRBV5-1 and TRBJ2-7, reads KAGVTQTPRYLIKTRGQQVTLSCSPISGHRSVSWYQQTPGQGLQFLFEYFSETQRNKGNFPGRFSGRQFSNSRSEMNVSTLELGDSALYLCASSQLSNPPYEQYFGPGTRLTVT.

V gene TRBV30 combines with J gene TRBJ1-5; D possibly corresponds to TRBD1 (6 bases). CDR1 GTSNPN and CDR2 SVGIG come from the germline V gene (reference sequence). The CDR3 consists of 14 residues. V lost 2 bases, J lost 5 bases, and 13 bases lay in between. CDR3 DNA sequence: TGTGCCTGGAGTCCCTGGGCAGGGGATCAGCCCCAGCATTTT. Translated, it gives CAWSPWAGDQPQHF.

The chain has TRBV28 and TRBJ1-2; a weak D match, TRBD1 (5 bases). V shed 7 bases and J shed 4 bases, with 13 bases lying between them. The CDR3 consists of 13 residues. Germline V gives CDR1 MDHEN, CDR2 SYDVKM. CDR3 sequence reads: CASTTGGGYGYTF. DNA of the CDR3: TGTGCCAGCACCACGGGGGGTGGCTATGGCTACACCTTC.

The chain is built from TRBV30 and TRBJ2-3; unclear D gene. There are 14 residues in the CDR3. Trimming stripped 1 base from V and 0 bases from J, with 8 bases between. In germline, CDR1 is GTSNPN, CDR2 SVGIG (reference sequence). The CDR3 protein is CAWSGIASTDTQYF. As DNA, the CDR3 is TGTGCCTGGAGTGGGATAGCTAGCACAGATACGCAGTATTTT.

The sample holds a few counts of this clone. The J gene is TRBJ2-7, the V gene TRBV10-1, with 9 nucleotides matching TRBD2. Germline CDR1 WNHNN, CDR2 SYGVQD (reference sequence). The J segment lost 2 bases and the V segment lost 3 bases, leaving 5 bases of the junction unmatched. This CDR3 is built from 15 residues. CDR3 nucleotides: TGCGCCAGCAGTGAAATGGCGGGAGGGCCCTACGAGCAGTACTTC. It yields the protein CASSEMAGGPYEQYF.

The CDR3 coding sequence is TGTGCCAGCAGCTTAGTCGGAGGGTCTTACGACAATGAGCAGTTCTTC. Residues: CASSLVGGSYDNEQFF. V is TRBV7-3 and J is TRBJ2-1; possibly TRBD2 for D (6 bases). The V gene lost 2 bases and the J gene lost 5 bases, with 16 bases spanning the gap. The CDR3 length is 16 residues. From germline, CDR1 is SGHTA and CDR2 FQGTGA.

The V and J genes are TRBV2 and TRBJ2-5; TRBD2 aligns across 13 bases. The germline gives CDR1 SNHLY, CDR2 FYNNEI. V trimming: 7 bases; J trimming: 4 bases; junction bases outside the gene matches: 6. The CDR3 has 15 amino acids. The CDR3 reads CASNGLAGVRETQYF. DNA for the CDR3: TGTGCCAGCAACGGACTAGCGGGAGTCAGAGAGACCCAGTACTTC.

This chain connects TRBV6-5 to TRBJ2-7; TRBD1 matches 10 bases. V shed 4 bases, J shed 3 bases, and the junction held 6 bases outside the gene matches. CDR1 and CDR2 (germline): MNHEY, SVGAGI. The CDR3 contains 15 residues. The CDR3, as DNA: TGTGCCAGCAGTTCCCCCGGGACAGGGGTCTACGAGCAGTACTTC. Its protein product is CASSSPGTGVYEQYF.

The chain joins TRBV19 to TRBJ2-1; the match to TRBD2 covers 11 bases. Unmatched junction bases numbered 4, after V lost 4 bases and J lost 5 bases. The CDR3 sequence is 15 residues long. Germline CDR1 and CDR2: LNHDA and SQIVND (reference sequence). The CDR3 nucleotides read TGTGCCAGTAGTAAGGGACTAGCGGCGAACAATGAGCAGTTCTTC. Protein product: CASSKGLAANNEQFF.

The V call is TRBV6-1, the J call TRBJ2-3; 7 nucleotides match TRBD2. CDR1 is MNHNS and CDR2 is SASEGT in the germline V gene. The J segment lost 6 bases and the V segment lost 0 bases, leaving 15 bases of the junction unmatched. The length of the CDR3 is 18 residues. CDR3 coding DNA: TGTGCCAGCAGTGAAGCCTGGGGGGAGGGTCTCTATATTGATACGCAGTATTTT. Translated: CASSEAWGEGLYIDTQYF.

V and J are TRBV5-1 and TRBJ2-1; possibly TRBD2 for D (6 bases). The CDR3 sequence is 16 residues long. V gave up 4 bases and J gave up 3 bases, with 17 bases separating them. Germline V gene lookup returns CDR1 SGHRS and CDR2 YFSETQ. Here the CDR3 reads CASSPARIADYNEQFF. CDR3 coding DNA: TGCGCCAGCAGCCCCGCCCGGATAGCGGACTACAATGAGCAGTTCTTC. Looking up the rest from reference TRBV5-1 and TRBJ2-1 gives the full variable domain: KAGVTQTPRYLIKTRGQQVTLSCSPISGHRSVSWYQQTPGQGLQFLFEYFSETQRNKGNFPGRFSGRQFSNSRSEMNVSTLELGDSALYLCASSPARIADYNEQFFGPGTRLTVL.

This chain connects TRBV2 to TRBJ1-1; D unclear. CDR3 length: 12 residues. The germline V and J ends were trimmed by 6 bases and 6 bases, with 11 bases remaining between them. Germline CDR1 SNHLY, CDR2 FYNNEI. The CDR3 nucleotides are TGTGCCAGCAGCATCGAGATTCCTGAAGCTTTCTTT. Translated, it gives CASSIEIPEAFF.

For the CDR3, the DNA is TGTGCCAGCACCCAAGGGGTAGCGGGAGGGCCCAACTACGAGCAGTACTTC. This codes for CASTQGVAGGPNYEQYF. V gene TRBV2 combines with J gene TRBJ2-7, with 11 bases identical to TRBD2. The CDR3 is made up of 17 amino acids. Germline CDR1 SNHLY, CDR2 FYNNEI. V gave up 7 bases and J gave up 3 bases; unmatched junction bases: 14.

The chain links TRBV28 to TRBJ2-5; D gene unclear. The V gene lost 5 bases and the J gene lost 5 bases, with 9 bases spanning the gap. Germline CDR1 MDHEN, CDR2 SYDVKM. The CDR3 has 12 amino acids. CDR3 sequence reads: CASSPYEETQYF. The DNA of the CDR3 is TGTGCCAGCAGTCCGTATGAGGAGACCCAGTACTTC.

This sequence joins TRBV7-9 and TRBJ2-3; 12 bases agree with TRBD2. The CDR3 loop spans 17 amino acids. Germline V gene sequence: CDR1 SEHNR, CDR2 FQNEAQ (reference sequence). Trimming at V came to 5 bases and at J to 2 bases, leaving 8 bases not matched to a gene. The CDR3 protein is CASSKSGTSGYTDTQYF. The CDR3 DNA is TGTGCCAGCAGCAAGTCCGGGACTAGCGGGTACACAGATACGCAGTATTTT.

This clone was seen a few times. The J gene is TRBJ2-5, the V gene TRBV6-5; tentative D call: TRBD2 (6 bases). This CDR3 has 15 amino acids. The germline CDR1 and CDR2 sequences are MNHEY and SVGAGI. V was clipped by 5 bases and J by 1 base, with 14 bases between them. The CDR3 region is CASSRTGTGQETQYF. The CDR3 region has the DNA TGTGCCAGCAGTCGGACCGGGACTGGCCAAGAGACCCAGTACTTC.

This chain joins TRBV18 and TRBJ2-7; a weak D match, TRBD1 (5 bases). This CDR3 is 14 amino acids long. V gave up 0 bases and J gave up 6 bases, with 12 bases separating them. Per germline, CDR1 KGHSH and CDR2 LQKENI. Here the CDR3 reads CASSPPNQGGEQYF. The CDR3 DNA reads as TGTGCCAGCTCACCACCGAATCAGGGCGGCGAGCAGTACTTC.

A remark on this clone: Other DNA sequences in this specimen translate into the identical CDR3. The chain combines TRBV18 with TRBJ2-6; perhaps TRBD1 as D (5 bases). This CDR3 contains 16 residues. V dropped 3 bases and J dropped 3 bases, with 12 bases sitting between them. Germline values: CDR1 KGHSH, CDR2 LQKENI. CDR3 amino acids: CASSPRRRDGANVLTF. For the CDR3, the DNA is TGTGCCAGCTCACCCCGCCGCAGGGATGGGGCCAACGTCCTGACTTTC. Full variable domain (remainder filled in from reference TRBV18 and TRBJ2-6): NAGVMQNPRHLVRRRGQEARLRCSPMKGHSHVYWYRQLPEEGLKFMVYLQKENIIDESGMPKERFSAEFPKEGPSILRIQQVVRGDSAAYFCASSPRRRDGANVLTFGAGSRLTVL.

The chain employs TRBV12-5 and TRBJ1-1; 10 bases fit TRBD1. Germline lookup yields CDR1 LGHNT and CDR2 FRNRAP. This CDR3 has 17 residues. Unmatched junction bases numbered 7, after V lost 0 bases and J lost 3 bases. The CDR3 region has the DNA TGTGCTAGTGGTTTGGTACGTACCGGGACAGGGGACACTGAAGCTTTCTTT. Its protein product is CASGLVRTGTGDTEAFF.

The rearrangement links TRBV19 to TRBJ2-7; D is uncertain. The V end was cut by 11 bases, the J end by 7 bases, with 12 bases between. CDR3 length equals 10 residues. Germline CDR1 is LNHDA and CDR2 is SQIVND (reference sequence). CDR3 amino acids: CARLGDEQYF. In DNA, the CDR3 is TGTGCCCGCCTCGGTGATGAGCAGTACTTC.